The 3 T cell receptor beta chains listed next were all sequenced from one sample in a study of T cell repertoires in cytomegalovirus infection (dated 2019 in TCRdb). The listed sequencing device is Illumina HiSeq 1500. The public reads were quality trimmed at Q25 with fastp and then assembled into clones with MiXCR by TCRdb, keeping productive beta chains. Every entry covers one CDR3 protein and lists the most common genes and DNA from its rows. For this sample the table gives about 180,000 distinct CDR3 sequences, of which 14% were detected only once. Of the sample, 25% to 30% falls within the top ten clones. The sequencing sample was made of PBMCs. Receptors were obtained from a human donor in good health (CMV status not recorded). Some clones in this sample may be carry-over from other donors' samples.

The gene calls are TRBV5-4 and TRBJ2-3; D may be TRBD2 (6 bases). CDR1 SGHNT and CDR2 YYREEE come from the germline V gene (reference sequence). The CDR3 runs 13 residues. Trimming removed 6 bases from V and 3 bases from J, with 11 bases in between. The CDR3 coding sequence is TGTGCCAGCACGACTAGGGCTACAGATACGCAGTATTTT. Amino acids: CASTTRATDTQYF. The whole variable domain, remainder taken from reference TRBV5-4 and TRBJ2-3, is ETGVTQSPTHLIKTRGQQVTLRCSSQSGHNTVSWYQQALGQGPQFIFQYYREEENGRGNFPPRFSGLQFPNYSSELNVNALELDDSALYLCASTTRATDTQYFGPGTRLTVL.

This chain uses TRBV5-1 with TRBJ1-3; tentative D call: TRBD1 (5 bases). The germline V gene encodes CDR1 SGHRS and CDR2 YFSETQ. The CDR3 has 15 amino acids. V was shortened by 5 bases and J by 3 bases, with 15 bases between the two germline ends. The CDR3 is CASSNGAASGNTIYF. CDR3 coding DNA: TGCGCCAGCAGTAACGGGGCTGCGAGTGGAAACACCATATATTTT.

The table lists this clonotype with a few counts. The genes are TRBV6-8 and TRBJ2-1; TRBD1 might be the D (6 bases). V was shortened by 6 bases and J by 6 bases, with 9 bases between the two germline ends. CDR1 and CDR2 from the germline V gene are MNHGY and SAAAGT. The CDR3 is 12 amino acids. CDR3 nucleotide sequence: TGTGCCAGCAGAACAGGGAGCAATGAGCAGTTCTTC. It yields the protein CASRTGSNEQFF.